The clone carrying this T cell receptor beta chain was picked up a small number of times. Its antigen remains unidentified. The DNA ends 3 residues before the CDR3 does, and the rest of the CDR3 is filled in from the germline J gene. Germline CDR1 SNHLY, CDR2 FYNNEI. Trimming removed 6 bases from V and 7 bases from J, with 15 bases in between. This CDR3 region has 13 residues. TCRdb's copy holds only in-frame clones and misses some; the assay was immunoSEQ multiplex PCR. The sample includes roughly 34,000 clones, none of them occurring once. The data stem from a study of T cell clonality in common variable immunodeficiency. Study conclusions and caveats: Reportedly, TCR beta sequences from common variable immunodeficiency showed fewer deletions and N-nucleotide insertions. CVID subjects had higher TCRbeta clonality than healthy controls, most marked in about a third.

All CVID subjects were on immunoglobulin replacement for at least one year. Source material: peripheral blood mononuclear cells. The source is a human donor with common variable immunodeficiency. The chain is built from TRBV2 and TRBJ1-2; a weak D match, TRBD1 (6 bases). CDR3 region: CASSWYRASGYTF. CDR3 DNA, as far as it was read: TGTGCCAGCAGCTGGTACAGGGCTAGTGGC.